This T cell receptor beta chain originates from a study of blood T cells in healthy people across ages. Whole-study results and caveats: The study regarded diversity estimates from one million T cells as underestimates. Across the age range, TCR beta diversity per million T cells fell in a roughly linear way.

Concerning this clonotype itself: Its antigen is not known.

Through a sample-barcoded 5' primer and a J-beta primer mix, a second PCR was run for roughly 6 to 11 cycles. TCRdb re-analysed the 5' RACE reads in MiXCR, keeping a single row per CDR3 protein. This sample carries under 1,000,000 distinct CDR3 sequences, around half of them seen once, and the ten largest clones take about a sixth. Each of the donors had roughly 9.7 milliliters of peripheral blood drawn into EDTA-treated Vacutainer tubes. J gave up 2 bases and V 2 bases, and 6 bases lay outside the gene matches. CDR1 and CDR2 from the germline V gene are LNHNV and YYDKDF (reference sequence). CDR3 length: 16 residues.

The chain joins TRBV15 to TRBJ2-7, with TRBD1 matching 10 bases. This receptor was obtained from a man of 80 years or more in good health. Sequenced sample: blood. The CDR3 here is CATSRSPGTGAYEQYF. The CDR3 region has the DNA TGTGCCACCAGCAGATCTCCCGGGACAGGGGCCTACGAGCAGTACTTC.